The 25 T cell receptor beta chains listed next were all sequenced from one sample in a study of radiotherapy plus CTLA-4 blockade in lung cancer. The repertoire was sequenced with immunoSEQ multiplex PCR; TCRdb's copy has only in-frame clones and lacks some. The sample shows 80,000 or so clones, roughly 80% of them seen only once. The source material was peripheral blood, sampled from a patient treated with radiotherapy plus ipilimumab. Receptors originate from a human donor with non-small cell lung cancer who had stable disease on radiotherapy plus ipilimumab.

V is TRBV18 and J is TRBJ2-7; 10 nucleotides agree with TRBD1. CDR1 KGHSH and CDR2 LQKENI come from the germline V gene. V gave up 2 bases and J gave up 5 bases; unmatched junction bases: 3. This CDR3 contains 14 residues. In DNA form, the CDR3 reads TGTGCCAGCTCACCAGGGACAGGGGCAGACGAGCAGTACTTC. Protein product: CASSPGTGADEQYF. Full variable domain (rest looked up from reference TRBV18 and TRBJ2-7): NAGVMQNPRHLVRRRGQEARLRCSPMKGHSHVYWYRQLPEEGLKFMVYLQKENIIDESGMPKERFSAEFPKEGPSILRIQQVVRGDSAAYFCASSPGTGADEQYFGPGTRLTVT.

This sequence joins TRBV7-3 and TRBJ1-2; perhaps TRBD1 as D (6 bases). V gave up 5 bases and J gave up 7 bases, with 23 bases separating them. The CDR3 is 16 amino acids. Per germline, CDR1 SGHTA and CDR2 FQGTGA. CDR3 DNA sequence: TGTGCCAGCAGCCCTTTCGCTCGGGGGCAGGCGGGTGGCTACACCTTC. Encoded protein: CASSPFARGQAGGYTF. The whole variable domain, remainder taken from reference TRBV7-3 and TRBJ1-2, is GAGVSQTPSNKVTEKGKYVELRCDPISGHTALYWYRQSLGQGPEFLIYFQGTGAADDSGLPNDRFFAVRPEGSVSTLKIQRTERGDSAVYLCASSPFARGQAGGYTFGSGTRLTVV.

As DNA, the CDR3 is TGTGCCAGCAGCCAAGGGGGTAATTCACCCCTCCACTTT. This translates into CASSQGGNSPLHF. V is TRBV7-3 and J is TRBJ1-6; the D gene is possibly TRBD1 (6 bases). The CDR3 runs 13 residues. Looked up from germline, CDR1 is SGHTA and CDR2 is FQGTGA. Trimming pared 5 bases from V and 6 bases from J, leaving 8 bases between.

The chain uses TRBV2 and TRBJ2-1, with 11 nucleotides matching TRBD1. This CDR3 comprises 15 residues. The junction had 3 bases not matched to a gene; V was cut back by 6 bases and J by 2 bases. Per the germline V gene, CDR1 is SNHLY and CDR2 is FYNNEI. This CDR3 is CASSGTGGAYNEQFF. The DNA of the CDR3 is TGTGCCAGCAGCGGGACAGGGGGGGCCTACAATGAGCAGTTCTTC.

The chain links TRBV7-9 to TRBJ2-5; 7 positions agree with TRBD2. J gave up 2 bases and V 5 bases, and 14 bases lay outside the gene matches. The germline gives CDR1 SEHNR, CDR2 FQNEAQ (reference sequence). The CDR3 is 17 residues long. Here the CDR3 DNA reads TGTGCCAGCAGCCGAAATCCCCCTGCGGGAGTTCAAGAGACCCAGTACTTC. Translated, it gives CASSRNPPAGVQETQYF.

The rearrangement uses TRBV6-5 and TRBJ1-5; tentatively, D is TRBD1 (5 bases). CDR3 length: 14 residues. The germline CDR1 and CDR2 sequences are MNHEY and SVGAGI. Trimming removed 10 bases at V and 6 bases at J, with 19 bases between. CDR3 nucleotide sequence: TGTGCCACGTTCGGGGGTGGTGTCCTTCAGCCCCAGCATTTT. As protein: CATFGGGVLQPQHF.

The chain joins TRBV30 to TRBJ1-2; 9 bases match TRBD1. There are 15 residues in the CDR3. The V gene end was trimmed by 3 bases and the J gene end by 5 bases; junction bases not matched to a gene: 10. Germline lookup yields CDR1 GTSNPN and CDR2 SVGIG (reference sequence). CDR3 nucleotides: TGTGCCTGGAGGTCCCCGGGACAGGGTGGGTATGGCTACACCTTC. Protein: CAWRSPGQGGYGYTF.

The chain joins TRBV15 to TRBJ1-2; D is ambiguous. In germline, CDR1 is LNHNV, CDR2 YYDKDF (reference sequence). Trimming took off 3 bases at V and 4 bases at J, with 12 bases between the two ends. CDR3 length: 14 residues. The CDR3 is CATSRASGLYGYTF. Written as DNA, the CDR3 is TGTGCCACCAGCAGGGCTAGCGGGCTCTATGGCTACACCTTC.

This chain uses TRBV11-3 with TRBJ2-7; 10 bases fit TRBD2. CDR3 length equals 15 residues. V shed 5 bases, J shed 0 bases, and the junction held 4 bases outside the gene matches. Germline assignment: CDR1 SGHNT and CDR2 YENEEA. CDR3 sequence reads: CASSVGTSVSYEQYF. In DNA, the CDR3 is TGTGCCAGCAGCGTCGGGACTAGCGTCTCCTACGAGCAGTACTTC.

J is TRBJ1-5 and V is TRBV11-2, with D possibly being TRBD1 (5 bases). Germline V gives CDR1 SGHAT, CDR2 FQNNGV. This CDR3 contains 14 residues. V lost 2 bases to trimming and J lost 4 bases, with 9 bases between them. CDR3 nucleotides: TGTGCCAGCAGCTTACAGGGCTTTAATCAGCCCCAGCATTTT. Its protein is CASSLQGFNQPQHF.

This clone was picked up one time. The chain joins TRBV6-1 to TRBJ2-3; 10 nucleotides agree with TRBD1. The ends lost 6 bases at V and 5 bases at J; junction bases unmatched: 5. CDR3 size: 14 residues. Germline V lookup: CDR1 MNHNS, CDR2 SASEGT. CDR3 region: CASSRDRGGDTQYF. The CDR3 DNA follows: TGTGCCAGCAGCCGGGACAGGGGCGGAGATACGCAGTATTTT.

The V and J genes are TRBV18 and TRBJ2-7; 8 positions match TRBD1. The germline V gene has CDR1 KGHSH and CDR2 LQKENI. The ends lost 4 bases at V and 4 bases at J; junction bases unmatched: 9. The CDR3 is 15 residues long. The CDR3 DNA follows: TGTGCCAGCTCACAGGACAGGGCCGGGGGTTACGAGCAGTACTTC. This translates into CASSQDRAGGYEQYF.

The chain joins TRBV2 to TRBJ1-2; D is perhaps TRBD1 (5 bases). The V gene's germline CDR1 is SNHLY and CDR2 FYNNEI. The V gene lost 3 bases and the J gene lost 8 bases, with 13 bases spanning the gap. The CDR3 totals 13 residues. Written as DNA, the CDR3 is TGTGCCAGCAGTGAGGGCAGGGCGTTCGGCTACACCTTC. Residues: CASSEGRAFGYTF. The whole variable domain, remainder taken from reference TRBV2 and TRBJ1-2, is EPEVTQTPSHQVTQMGQEVILRCVPISNHLYFYWYRQILGQKVEFLVSFYNNEISEKSEIFDDQFSVERPDGSNFTLKIRSTKLEDSAMYFCASSEGRAFGYTFGSGTRLTVV.

This clone was recorded once. This chain joins TRBV30 and TRBJ1-2, with 11 bases aligning to TRBD1. The germline CDR1 and CDR2 sequences are GTSNPN and SVGIG (reference sequence). J lost 8 bases, V lost 4 bases, and 6 bases had no gene match. CDR3 length equals 13 residues. The CDR3 loop reads CAWTGQGARGYTF. CDR3 nucleotides: TGTGCCTGGACAGGACAGGGGGCACGAGGCTACACCTTC.

The chain couples TRBV9 to TRBJ2-3, with 9 bases that match TRBD1. With V trimmed by 3 bases and J by 2 bases, 10 bases remained unmatched. The CDR3 spans 17 residues. CDR1 SGDLS and CDR2 YYNGEE come from the germline V gene. This chain's CDR3 is CASSEQPGQGYTDTQYF. The CDR3 nucleotides are TGTGCCAGCAGCGAACAGCCGGGACAGGGCTACACAGATACGCAGTATTTT.

V and J are TRBV6-6 and TRBJ1-6; perhaps TRBD1 as D (6 bases). The CDR3 is made up of 15 amino acids. Germline lookup yields CDR1 MNHNY and CDR2 SVGAGI (reference sequence). V dropped 5 bases and J dropped 7 bases, with 15 bases sitting between them. In nucleotides, the CDR3 is TGTGCCAGCAGTGGCTTGGGACACCTCAATTCACCCCTCCACTTT. Its protein product is CASSGLGHLNSPLHF.

The V gene is TRBV5-1, the J gene TRBJ2-1, with TRBD2 identical over 10 bases. CDR3 length equals 19 residues. The V and J ends lost 0 bases and 7 bases, in that order; junction bases with no gene match: 16. Germline values: CDR1 SGHRS, CDR2 YFSETQ. The CDR3 bases are TGCGCCAGCAGCTTGGCCGGACCCAGCGGGAGGGCGGGGACGAATGAGCAGTTCTTC. Translating it yields CASSLAGPSGRAGTNEQFF.

CDR3 sequence: CASGTGGWTQYF. CDR3 sequence (DNA): TGTGCTTCCGGGACAGGGGGCTGGACCCAGTACTTC. This chain uses TRBV12-5 with TRBJ2-5, with 12 bases identical to TRBD1. The trim removed 11 bases at V and 7 bases at J, leaving 5 bases unmatched. The CDR3 consists of 12 residues. Germline V CDR1 and CDR2: LGHNT, FRNRAP.

This rearrangement joins TRBV21-1 to TRBJ1-5; TRBD1 is taken as the D call from the table, unchecked against the DNA. TRBV21-1 counts as a pseudogene. This CDR3 is 19 amino acids long. The CDR3 reads CASEKGGRPAVYSNQPQHF. The CDR3 bases are TGTGCCAGCGAAAAAGGGGGCCGGCCAGCCGTCTATAGCAATCAGCCCCAGCATTTT.

The genes are TRBV5-4 and TRBJ2-5; D is unresolved. Germline lookup yields CDR1 SGHNT and CDR2 YYREEE (reference sequence). V lost 4 bases, J lost 4 bases, and 8 bases lay in between. The CDR3 has 12 residues. In nucleotides, the CDR3 is TGTGCCAGCAGCCCGGGCCTAGAGACCCAGTACTTC. Amino acids: CASSPGLETQYF.

This clone showed up just a few times. CDR3 protein: CATSRGGGAAGANVLTF. In nucleotides, the CDR3 is TGTGCCACCAGCAGAGGCGGGGGCGCGGCTGGGGCCAACGTCCTGACTTTC. The rearrangement uses TRBV15 and TRBJ2-6, with a weak D call TRBD2 (7 bases). This CDR3 is 17 amino acids long. The V end lost 1 base, the J end lost 2 bases, and 12 bases lay between the germline ends. Germline V gene sequence: CDR1 LNHNV, CDR2 YYDKDF (reference sequence).

The gene calls are TRBV2 and TRBJ2-5; TRBD1 might be the D (5 bases). With 7 bases removed from V and 3 bases from J, the gap between germline ends came to 12 bases. The CDR3 sequence is 13 residues long. Germline V CDR1 and CDR2: SNHLY, FYNNEI. The CDR3, as DNA: TGTGCCAGCATTGGGATAGGGGAAGAGACCCAGTACTTC. The encoded protein is CASIGIGEETQYF.

V usage is TRBV6-6 and J usage is TRBJ2-7; 12 bases align to TRBD2. Per germline, CDR1 MNHNY and CDR2 SVGAGI (reference sequence). The CDR3 runs 13 residues. With 7 bases clipped from V and 3 bases from J, the junction kept 1 base outside the gene matches. In nucleotides, the CDR3 is TGTGCCAGCAAGGGACTAGCGGGCTACGAGCAGTACTTC. Its protein is CASKGLAGYEQYF.

The chain uses TRBV11-1 and TRBJ2-2; 7 bases align to TRBD1. The trim removed 4 bases at V and 4 bases at J, leaving 6 bases unmatched. The length of the CDR3 is 15 residues. Looked up from germline, CDR1 is SGHAT and CDR2 is FQDESV (reference sequence). The CDR3 bases are TGTGCCAGCAGCTCAAACAGGGGTGGCACCGGGGAGCTGTTTTTT. Translating it yields CASSSNRGGTGELFF.

J is TRBJ2-5 and V is TRBV7-2; a possible D gene is TRBD2 (5 bases). The CDR3 length is 13 residues. In germline, CDR1 is SGHTA, CDR2 FQGNSA. Trimming took 8 bases from V and 3 from J, leaving 13 bases between them. CDR3: CASCRFSEETQYF. The CDR3, as DNA: TGTGCCAGCTGTCGGTTTAGCGAAGAGACCCAGTACTTC. Supplemented by reference TRBV7-2 and TRBJ2-5, the full variable domain reads GAGVSQSPSNKVTEKGKDVELRCDPISGHTALYWYRQSLGQGLEFLIYFQGNSAPDKSGLPSDRFSAERTGGSVSTLTIQRTQQEDSAVYLCASCRFSEETQYFGPGTRLLVL.